These 23 T cell receptor beta chains were all obtained from the same sample, sequenced in a study of sequential checkpoint blockade in melanoma. Treatment of the sample: randomized to nivolumab then ipilimumab (arm A) or the reverse (arm B). TCRdb's table, derived via immunoSEQ multiplex PCR, lists solely in-frame clones and lacks some. This table holds tens of thousands of clones, 30% to 35% found once. The material was tumor tissue (inferred from file names), obtained from a patient given nivolumab and ipilimumab in sequence. Receptor source: a human donor with melanoma.

The sample holds a few counts of this clone. The chain joins TRBV12-2 to TRBJ2-5; TRBD2, as called in the table, went unchecked against the DNA. TRBV12-2 is a pseudogene segment. The length of the CDR3 is 14 residues. The CDR3: CAIAGRGGQETQYF. DNA of the CDR3: TGTGCCATCGCGGGGAGGGGGGGCCAAGAGACCCAGTACTTC.

The chain has TRBV6-8 and TRBJ2-3; D uncertain. CDR1 is MNHGY, CDR2 SAAAGT, per germline. The CDR3 has 16 residues. The V gene lost 2 bases and the J gene lost 0 bases, with 12 bases spanning the gap. CDR3 loop: CASSYGRSPSTDTQYF. The DNA of the CDR3 is TGTGCCAGCAGTTACGGCAGGAGCCCTAGCACAGATACGCAGTATTTT.

V is TRBV6-8 and J is TRBJ2-3; possible D gene TRBD1, 6 bases. The ends were cut back, 4 bases at V and 4 bases at J, with 9 bases in the middle. The CDR3 length is 13 residues. The V gene's germline CDR1 is MNHGY and CDR2 SAAAGT. In DNA form, the CDR3 reads TGTGCCAGCAGTTCCAGGGGCCCAGATACGCAGTATTTT. Translating gives CASSSRGPDTQYF.

The V gene is TRBV19, the J gene TRBJ2-7, with D perhaps matching TRBD1 (6 bases). V dropped 6 bases and J dropped 6 bases, with 24 bases sitting between them. The germline V gene has CDR1 LNHDA and CDR2 SQIVND (reference sequence). This CDR3 comprises 16 residues. The CDR3 DNA sequence: TGTGCCAGTAGCACAGGGTCAGGCCAAGCCGGGTTCGAGCAGTACTTC. This sequence encodes CASSTGSGQAGFEQYF.

The gene calls are TRBV11-3 and TRBJ2-1, with unresolved D. The CDR3 has 15 amino acids. Trimming removed 1 base at V and 9 bases at J, with 16 bases between. Germline CDR1 SGHNT, CDR2 YENEEA. The DNA for the CDR3 is TGTGCCAGCAGCTTAGTCGGTCTAGGGATGAGTGAGCAGTTCTTC. Protein product: CASSLVGLGMSEQFF.

This clone has a handful of counts. This chain joins TRBV28 and TRBJ2-5; D perhaps matches TRBD1 (8 bases). This CDR3 has 13 residues. Germline lookup yields CDR1 MDHEN and CDR2 SYDVKM. Deletions cut 9 bases from V and 4 bases from J, with 15 bases between. CDR3 residues: CASSGGGRETQYF. The CDR3 DNA reads TGTGCCAGTTCAGGGGGCGGGAGAGAGACCCAGTACTTC.

In this sample, this clone turned up a few times. The chain combines TRBV9 with TRBJ1-4; D gene uncertain. The germline CDR1 and CDR2 sequences are SGDLS and YYNGEE. This CDR3 contains 14 residues. V was trimmed by 0 bases and J by 5 bases, leaving 8 bases between them. CDR3 sequence (DNA): TGTGCCAGCAGCGTAGGCGGACTGAATGAAAAACTGTTTTTT. It translates to CASSVGGLNEKLFF.

This clone was observed a few times. This sequence joins TRBV6-8 and TRBJ1-1, with D possibly TRBD1 on 5 matching bases. V lost 2 bases, J lost 5 bases, and 9 bases lay in between. The CDR3 covers 13 residues. The germline V gene encodes CDR1 MNHGY and CDR2 SAAAGT. The DNA of the CDR3 is TGTGCCAGCAGTTACAGCAGGGAGACTGAAGCTTTCTTT. It is translated as CASSYSRETEAFF.

This clone was seen at least ten times. The V gene is TRBV11-3, the J gene TRBJ1-2; possibly TRBD1 for D (5 bases). Trimming shortened V by 5 bases and J by 8 bases, and 18 bases separated the two germline ends. Germline CDR1 is SGHNT and CDR2 is YENEEA. The CDR3 is 14 residues long. CDR3 sequence: CASSQPDGGGGYTF. The CDR3 DNA follows: TGTGCCAGCAGCCAACCGGACGGGGGAGGCGGCTACACCTTC.

V is TRBV5-1 and J is TRBJ1-3; D gene unclear. V lost 3 bases and J lost 0, with 19 bases in between. The CDR3 contains 18 residues. The germline gives CDR1 SGHRS, CDR2 YFSETQ. CDR3 sequence (DNA): TGCGCCAGCAGCTGGTCGTTCAGGACGGGTCCCTCTGGAAACACCATATATTTT. Translation: CASSWSFRTGPSGNTIYF.

The V gene is TRBV15, the J gene TRBJ2-7; D could derive from TRBD1 or TRBD2 (6 bases each). Germline CDR1 and CDR2: LNHNV and YYDKDF (reference sequence). This CDR3 region has 17 residues. The V end lost 0 bases, the J end lost 5 bases, and 20 bases lay between the germline ends. For the CDR3, the DNA is TGTGCCACCAGCAGAGAGGAGGGGGTCAGGGTTTCCCACGAGCAGTACTTC. This sequence encodes CATSREEGVRVSHEQYF.

The chain joins TRBV6-8 to TRBJ1-2, with a tentative D call TRBD1 (5 bases). This CDR3 is 16 amino acids long. Germline V lookup: CDR1 MNHGY, CDR2 SAAAGT. V lost 8 bases and J lost 4, with 23 bases in between. The CDR3 region is CASLRDPGPNPYGYTF. DNA for the CDR3: TGTGCCAGCCTTCGGGACCCCGGGCCCAACCCCTATGGCTACACCTTC.

The V call is TRBV28, the J call TRBJ1-1, with D uncertain. The germline gives CDR1 MDHEN, CDR2 SYDVKM. The CDR3 has 13 amino acids. V lost 7 bases and J 5 bases, leaving 14 bases between the germline ends. In nucleotides, the CDR3 is TGTGCCAGCACCCCGCCCAAGGGAACTGAAGCTTTCTTT. It translates to CASTPPKGTEAFF.

This clone occurred many times. V gene TRBV11-3 combines with J gene TRBJ1-1, with D possibly being TRBD1 (5 bases). The ends were cut back, 2 bases at V and 4 bases at J, with 20 bases in the middle. The CDR3 consists of 17 residues. CDR1 and CDR2 (germline): SGHNT, YENEEA. This chain's CDR3 is CASSLSGAGLRGTEAFF. CDR3 nucleotide sequence: TGTGCCAGCAGCTTAAGTGGTGCGGGCCTTAGGGGCACTGAAGCTTTCTTT.

The chain is built from TRBV14 and TRBJ2-3; 7 nucleotides agree with TRBD2. V was pared by 0 bases and J by 1 base, with 7 bases of the junction left unmatched. This CDR3 contains 17 residues. The germline gives CDR1 SGHDN, CDR2 FVKESK. The CDR3 reads CASSQETGGFGTDTQYF. For the CDR3, the DNA is TGTGCCAGCAGCCAAGAAACGGGAGGTTTCGGCACAGATACGCAGTATTTT.

In this sample, this clone is medium-sized. V is TRBV10-2 and J is TRBJ2-5; TRBD2 matches at 8 bases. Germline V gene sequence: CDR1 WSHSY, CDR2 SAAADI. CDR3 length: 14 amino acids. The J segment lost 0 bases and the V segment lost 4 bases, leaving 1 base of the junction unmatched. In DNA form, the CDR3 reads TGCGCCAGCAGTGGGCGGGGGGACCAAGAGACCCAGTACTTC. Translated, it gives CASSGRGDQETQYF.

The chain recombines TRBV23-1 with TRBJ2-2; D is unresolved. TRBV23-1 is sorted into the ORF group, with uncertain function. Between the trimmed V and J ends, which lost 6 bases and 3 bases, there was a span of 17 bases. CDR3 size: 16 residues. The CDR3 DNA sequence: TGCGCCAGCAGCAACCGACCAGAGGCTGACACCGGGGAGCTGTTTTTT. This gives the protein CASSNRPEADTGELFF.

This clone occurred a few times. The genes are TRBV28 and TRBJ2-5, with TRBD1 matching 7 bases. The germline gives CDR1 MDHEN, CDR2 SYDVKM. This CDR3 spans 15 amino acids. Trimming removed 4 bases from V and 5 bases from J; junction bases left unmatched: 10. DNA of the CDR3: TGTGCCAGCAGTTCTAACAGGGGAATGTTGGAGACCCAGTACTTC. The encoded protein is CASSSNRGMLETQYF.

The V and J genes are TRBV11-3 and TRBJ1-4; 7 nucleotides agree with TRBD1. Germline V gives CDR1 SGHNT, CDR2 YENEEA. This CDR3 is 15 amino acids long. V trimming: 5 bases; J trimming: 6 bases; junction bases outside the gene matches: 9. The CDR3 DNA sequence: TGTGCCAGCAGCGCAGGGGGTACGCAGTATGAAAAACTGTTTTTT. It encodes CASSAGGTQYEKLFF.

The chain couples TRBV28 to TRBJ2-5; TRBD1 matches at 9 bases. The CDR3 spans 17 residues. Germline V CDR1 and CDR2: MDHEN, SYDVKM. V trimming: 5 bases; J trimming: 5 bases; junction bases outside the gene matches: 15. The CDR3 spells CASSGITGGRVRETQYF. CDR3 sequence (DNA): TGTGCCAGCAGTGGCATAACAGGGGGCCGAGTGCGGGAGACCCAGTACTTC.

This clone came up many times. The chain has TRBV6-8 and TRBJ2-1; tentatively, D is TRBD2 (6 bases). CDR3 size: 14 residues. Germline values: CDR1 MNHGY, CDR2 SAAAGT. V was pared by 5 bases and J by 2 bases, with 10 bases between. The chain's CDR3 is CASSIAETYNEQFF. The DNA of the CDR3 is TGTGCCAGCAGTATAGCGGAAACCTACAATGAGCAGTTCTTC.

The CDR3 nucleotides are TGTGCCAGCTCACCTCCGGGACCGCTGAACACTGAAGCTTTCTTT. Its protein is CASSPPGPLNTEAFF. This sequence joins TRBV18 and TRBJ1-1; possible D gene TRBD1, 5 bases. Trimming shortened V by 3 bases and J by 0 bases, and 11 bases separated the two germline ends. Germline assignment: CDR1 KGHSH and CDR2 LQKENI. CDR3 length: 15 amino acids.

The V call is TRBV12-5, the J call TRBJ1-1; 8 bases fit TRBD1. J was trimmed by 4 bases and V by 7 bases; bases with no gene match: 8. CDR1 is LGHNT, CDR2 FRNRAP, per germline. The CDR3 totals 14 residues. CDR3 residues: CASAYRGGSTEAFF. CDR3 nucleotide sequence: TGTGCTAGTGCTTACAGGGGGGGTAGCACTGAAGCTTTCTTT.